The present TCR beta chain was sequenced within a study of T cells after yellow fever vaccination. This clonotype has just a few counts. TCRdb itself ran the 5' RACE reads through MiXCR, one entry per CDR3 protein. There are a few hundred thousand distinct CDR3 sequences in the sample; roughly an eighth occur only once, and 3.2% lies in the top ten. The CDR3 is 15 amino acids. Per germline, CDR1 MNHEY and CDR2 SVGAGI. V was clipped by 5 bases and J by 7 bases, with 15 bases between them. The origin of this receptor is a man aged 18 to 30 who received the YFV17D yellow fever vaccine. The rearrangement uses TRBV6-5 and TRBJ1-6; D may be TRBD1 (5 bases). Here the sequenced sample was CD4+ T cells sorted from PBMCs, taken 15 days after the yellow fever booster vaccination. The CDR3 DNA sequence: TGTGCCAGCAGTCCCCGGCAGGGATGGAATTCACCCCTCCACTTT. Protein: CASSPRQGWNSPLHF.